These 23 T cell receptor beta chains were sequenced from one sample in a study of blood T cell repertoires in COVID-19 (TCRdb year 2020). Library creation used the immunoSEQ multiplex PCR assay. The source is immuneACCESS, and TCRdb retained only in-frame sequences with V and J called. Part of the clones is not carried over; for the studies checked, unresolved V genes explain less than half of this, and the remainder is unexplained. A total of a few hundred thousand clones appear in this sample, 80% to 90% of them only once. The top ten clonotypes cover 7.8% of the sample. The sample consisted of peripheral blood. All receptors come from a woman between 50 and 59 years old who had recovered from COVID-19.

For this clone: At the DNA level, this CDR3 is encoded by other sequences in the same sample as well. The chain uses TRBV6-6 and TRBJ2-5, with TRBD2 as a possible D gene (5 bases). The germline V gene encodes CDR1 MNHNY and CDR2 SVGAGI (reference sequence). The CDR3 contains 12 residues. V shed 7 bases and J shed 5 bases, with 11 bases lying between them. This CDR3 is CASTPTGETQYF. CDR3 sequence (DNA): TGTGCCAGCACGCCTACGGGGGAGACCCAGTACTTC.

The chain recombines TRBV9 with TRBJ2-5; perhaps TRBD1 as D (6 bases). Trimming left V 3 bases short and J 2 bases short, with 14 bases between. This CDR3 spans 15 amino acids. Germline values: CDR1 SGDLS, CDR2 YYNGEE. This chain's CDR3 is CASSEGTILQETQYF. CDR3 coding DNA: TGTGCCAGCAGCGAGGGGACAATACTTCAAGAGACCCAGTACTTC.

The V call is TRBV6-2 or TRBV6-3, the J call TRBJ1-2, with 9 bases lining up with TRBD1. This CDR3 comprises 13 residues. Germline loops: CDR1 MNHEY, CDR2 SVGEGT. Trimming cost V 5 bases and J 8 bases; bases outside gene matches: 6. The CDR3 coding sequence is TGTGCCAGCAGTGTAATGGACAGGGGCGGCTACACCTTC. Residues: CASSVMDRGGYTF.

The V and J genes are TRBV28 and TRBJ2-5; 11 bases agree with TRBD2. This CDR3 has 14 residues. V was clipped by 5 bases and J by 5 bases; unmatched bases: 4. The germline V gene encodes CDR1 MDHEN and CDR2 SYDVKM. CDR3 region: CASSVAGGPETQYF. CDR3 in DNA: TGTGCCAGCAGTGTAGCGGGGGGGCCGGAGACCCAGTACTTC.

The chain couples TRBV20-1 to TRBJ1-1; unclear D gene. The CDR3 consists of 11 residues. Trimming shortened V by 3 bases and J by 5 bases, and 7 bases separated the two germline ends. Germline V gene lookup returns CDR1 DFQATT and CDR2 SNEGSKA (reference sequence). The CDR3 loop is CSARFMTEAFF. For the CDR3, the DNA is TGCAGTGCTAGGTTCATGACTGAAGCTTTCTTT.

The V call is TRBV7-8, the J call TRBJ2-1, with a tentative D call TRBD2 (6 bases). Germline V gene data show CDR1 as SGHVS and CDR2 as FQNEAQ. V was pared by 5 bases and J by 6 bases, with 17 bases between. The CDR3 contains 15 residues. The CDR3 region is CASSPRGPLINEQFF. For the CDR3, the DNA is TGTGCCAGCAGCCCGCGGGGTCCTTTGATCAATGAGCAGTTCTTC.

This clone appeared once. The chain combines TRBV9 with TRBJ2-2; 7 nucleotides match TRBD2. The CDR3 contains 19 residues. Trimming removed 4 bases from V and 3 bases from J; junction bases left unmatched: 18. Germline-derived CDR1 and CDR2 are SGDLS and YYNGEE. CDR3 in amino acids: CASSLLPGGGGGHTGELFF. CDR3 nucleotide sequence: TGTGCCAGCAGCCTCCTCCCGGGTGGCGGGGGAGGTCACACCGGGGAGCTGTTTTTT.

The chain recombines TRBV28 with TRBJ1-4, with 7 bases aligning to TRBD1. The germline gives CDR1 MDHEN, CDR2 SYDVKM. This CDR3 is 18 amino acids long. The V segment lost 2 bases and the J segment 1 base; nucleotides outside the gene matches: 10. The CDR3 sequence is CASSLVPGGLLTNEKLFF. The CDR3 DNA is TGTGCCAGCAGTTTAGTCCCAGGGGGACTCTTAACTAATGAAAAACTGTTTTTT.

The J gene is TRBJ1-2, the V gene TRBV19; possible D gene TRBD1, 6 bases. V was trimmed by 7 bases and J by 2 bases, leaving 23 bases between them. In germline, CDR1 is LNHDA, CDR2 SQIVND (reference sequence). This CDR3 has 17 amino acids. The CDR3 spells CASTGGQGKILNYGYTF. CDR3 nucleotides: TGTGCCAGTACTGGTGGGCAGGGGAAAATCTTAAACTATGGCTACACCTTC.

The V call is TRBV5-1, the J call TRBJ2-5, with 13 bases matching TRBD2. CDR1 and CDR2 (germline): SGHRS, YFSETQ. Losses at the gene ends were 4 bases for V and 5 bases for J; bases not matched to a gene: 5. The CDR3 covers 15 residues. CDR3 loop: CASSKGTSGAETQYF. The DNA for the CDR3 is TGCGCCAGCAGCAAAGGGACTAGCGGGGCGGAGACCCAGTACTTC.

The chain employs TRBV4-3 and TRBJ1-3; D remains unclear. This CDR3 contains 14 residues. Germline CDR1 is LGHNA and CDR2 is YSLEER. Trimming cost V 4 bases and J 3 bases, with 10 bases left between them. The CDR3 is CASSPTALGNTIYF. DNA for the CDR3: TGCGCCAGCAGCCCTACAGCTCTTGGAAACACCATATATTTT.

The chain links TRBV25-1 to TRBJ1-6, with a weak D call TRBD1 (6 bases). V dropped 6 bases and J dropped 9 bases, with 12 bases sitting between them. The CDR3 is 13 residues long. Germline V CDR1 and CDR2: MGHDK, SYGVNS. In DNA form, the CDR3 reads TGTGCCAGCAGGGGGGCAGGGCTTTCACCCCTCCACTTT. This encodes CASRGAGLSPLHF.

The genes are TRBV30 and TRBJ2-1; 11 bases line up with TRBD1. The J segment lost 7 bases and the V segment lost 4 bases, leaving 6 bases of the junction unmatched. CDR3 length: 14 residues. Germline CDR1 reads GTSNPN; CDR2 reads SVGIG (reference sequence). In DNA, the CDR3 is TGTGCCTGGAATTCGGGACAGGGGGAAAATGAGCAGTTCTTC. This codes for CAWNSGQGENEQFF.

The gene calls are TRBV6-5 and TRBJ1-2; TRBD1 is a possible D gene (5 bases). The CDR3 extends over 14 amino acids. Per the germline V gene, CDR1 is MNHEY and CDR2 is SVGAGI. The germline V and J ends were trimmed by 4 bases and 8 bases, with 17 bases remaining between them. This CDR3 is CASSSGGSMGGYTF. The CDR3 bases are TGTGCCAGCAGTTCCGGGGGATCTATGGGGGGCTACACCTTC.

The rearrangement links TRBV5-4 to TRBJ2-1; 7 bases map to TRBD2. The CDR3 consists of 14 residues. V shed 4 bases and J 3 bases; nucleotides not matched to a gene: 4. CDR1 is SGHNT and CDR2 is YYREEE in the germline V gene (reference sequence). The CDR3 DNA follows: TGTGCCAGCAGCCGAGCGGGAAACTACAATGAGCAGTTCTTC. Translation gives CASSRAGNYNEQFF.

The V and J genes are TRBV15 and TRBJ2-7; 9 bases map to TRBD2. V gave up 0 bases and J gave up 1 base; unmatched junction bases: 1. Germline loops: CDR1 LNHNV, CDR2 YYDKDF (reference sequence). The CDR3 is 15 amino acids. CDR3 in DNA: TGTGCCACCAGCAGAGATACTAGCGGGTCCTACGAGCAGTACTTC. It is translated as CATSRDTSGSYEQYF.

The CDR3 loop is CASSPSPGLGIEQYF. DNA for the CDR3: TGTGCCAGCAGCCCATCACCGGGACTAGGCATCGAGCAGTACTTC. The chain employs TRBV7-3 and TRBJ2-7; 8 positions match TRBD2. V lost 5 bases, J lost 6 bases, and 12 bases stayed unmatched. The CDR3 runs 15 residues. Per germline, CDR1 SGHTA and CDR2 FQGTGA.

As DNA, the CDR3 is TGTGCCAGCAGTGTACCCGGACAGGGGGCACGAGAGACCCAGTACTTC. The encoded protein is CASSVPGQGARETQYF. The chain joins TRBV2 to TRBJ2-5, with 11 bases fitting TRBD1. V lost 4 bases and J lost 4; bases outside the gene matches: 8. Germline V gives CDR1 SNHLY, CDR2 FYNNEI. The CDR3 is 16 residues long.

The chain combines TRBV2 with TRBJ2-5; 11 bases map to TRBD1. From germline, CDR1 is SNHLY and CDR2 FYNNEI. This CDR3 has 16 residues. J gave up 3 bases and V 2 bases, and 5 bases lay outside the gene matches. The CDR3: CASSEWDRGIKETQYF. CDR3 bases: TGTGCCAGCAGTGAATGGGACAGGGGGATCAAAGAGACCCAGTACTTC.

V usage is TRBV6-5 and J usage is TRBJ2-3; no clear D gene. This CDR3 region has 13 residues. V was shortened by 2 bases and J by 6 bases, with 9 bases between the two germline ends. Germline V gene data show CDR1 as MNHEY and CDR2 as SVGAGI. The CDR3 DNA is TGTGCCAGCAGTTACCCGGCCGGGGATACGCAGTATTTT. This gives the protein CASSYPAGDTQYF.

The J gene is TRBJ2-7, the V gene TRBV28; maybe TRBD1 (5 bases). The V end lost 2 bases, the J end lost 5 bases, and 19 bases lay between the germline ends. The CDR3 has 16 residues. The germline V gene has CDR1 MDHEN and CDR2 SYDVKM. The CDR3: CASSLPQDRRRNEQYF. The CDR3 DNA reads as TGTGCCAGCAGTTTACCACAGGACCGAAGGAGAAACGAGCAGTACTTC.

About this clone itself: Different DNA sequences within this sample yield the same CDR3. The chain is built from TRBV3-1 (or the pseudogene TRBV3-2) and TRBJ1-1; D possibly corresponds to TRBD1 (5 bases). V was cut by 4 bases and J by 3 bases, with 9 bases left in between. Germline-derived CDR1 and CDR2 are LGHDT and YNNKEL (reference sequence). The CDR3 extends over 13 amino acids. The CDR3 sequence: CASSRLRDTEAFF. In nucleotides, the CDR3 is TGTGCCAGCAGCCGTCTCAGGGACACTGAAGCTTTCTTT.

For this clone: Sequence at one end of the junction differs from germline and may be a read error. The chain is built from TRBV7-7 and TRBJ2-7; TRBD1 matches at 8 bases. The CDR3 is made up of 15 amino acids. Germline V lookup: CDR1 SSHAT, CDR2 FNYEAQ (reference sequence). CDR3 nucleotides: TGTGCTAGCAGCTTATTTCAGGGGGCCCCCTACGAGCAGTACTTC. Amino acids: CASSLFQGAPYEQYF. The entire variable domain, with the rest obtained from reference TRBV7-7 and TRBJ2-7, is as follows: GAGVSQSPRYKVTKRGQDVTLRCDPISSHATLYWYQQALGQGPEFLTYFNYEAQPDKSGLPSDRFSAERPEGSISTLTIQRTEQRDSAMYRCASSLFQGAPYEQYFGPGTRLTVT.